Here is one T cell receptor beta chain with its context. The target of this receptor is not known. There are no base qualities to consult, and no much larger clone falls within one base. Using the deep immunoSEQ assay, TCR CDR3 regions were amplified from genomic DNA by multiplex PCR. Extracted genomic DNA from each cell subset was spread evenly across all wells of several immunoSEQ 96-well plates, with each plate serving as a replicate. For sorted subsets, 150 to 200 ng genomic DNA, equal to about 30,000 T cell genomes, was loaded into each replicate PCR. The purified libraries were quantified using a Qubit 3.0 fluorometer, sized with a Bioanalyzer 2100, and then quantified again using the KAPA Library Quantification kit. Every immunoSEQ 96-well plate was sequenced on a separate single-read 150-cycle Illumina NextSeq 550 flow cell. In the source study's methods: The immunoSEQ output contained only junctional sequences without quality scores, so filtering could not match that applied to full-length reads. Sequences were annotated with PyIR, a Python wrapper for IgBLAST v1.9, using IMGT germline references to assign V/J genes and CDR3. Any read was removed if the V/J assignment was weak (E-value above 1e-6), the CDR3 was missing, or the read contained stop codons, out-of-frame junctions, or ambiguous translated residues. V3J clonotypes were defined by identical inferred V gene, J gene, and CDR3 amino acid sequence. To compute the percentage overlap between repertoires, the number of shared unique clonotypes was divided by the size of the smaller repertoire. Repertoire richness was assessed with RTK rarefaction, the Chao1 estimator, and Recon v2.1 estimates of unobserved clonotypes. Generation probabilities were computed with OLGA for all TCRbeta clonotypes obtained by the gDNA method from a few donors. TCRdb mirrors the immuneACCESS table, restricted to in-frame sequences. Some clones are absent from its copies; in checked studies, under half trace to an unresolved V gene, and the reason for the others is unknown. V and J calls and clone size are copied from that table; D and trimming were computed from the DNA. The sample includes some 900,000 clones, with about 80% observed a single time. The biggest ten clones account for roughly 1.5% of the sample.

Healthy HIV-negative adults with no recently reported acute infections or vaccinations were included as donors. Only Caucasian adults living in Nashville, Tennessee, USA were represented among the donors. Magnetic negative selection was used to enrich CD4+ T cells, after which naive cells were positively selected on CD45RA and the negative fraction became the memory subset. Blood was obtained by leukapheresis, after which PBMCs were separated by Ficoll-Histopaque density gradient centrifugation and cryopreserved in liquid nitrogen vapor phase. Purity and quantity of every magnetically sorted T cell population were checked by analytical flow cytometry. From each sorted fraction, genomic DNA was isolated and quantified by UV absorbance on a Nanodrop 2000c. The sample is drawn from a study of shared clonotypes between healthy human individuals (dated by TCRdb to 2019 to 2021). Regarding the complete study: A few men and two women, aged 18 to 49 years, made up the cohort. Per donor, three plates each were used for CD4 naive and CD4 memory, two for CD8 naive, and one for CD8 memory. Blood TCR repertoires of five healthy adults were deeply sequenced to estimate repertoire size and the extent of clonotype sharing between individuals. Different laboratories and diverse techniques were used to prepare libraries and sequence TCR repertoires, to increase sequencing depth and limit assay-specific biases. Between about 0.85 and 9.5 billion PBMCs per donor were obtained by leukapheresis.

Here is what the overall study found, with its caveats: Even with the large sequencing depth, rarefaction of the sorted-subset datasets indicated that sequencing was incomplete. Naive subsets generally had larger estimated clonotype richness than memory subsets. Roughly 5.2% of naive CD4, 3.5% of naive CD8, around 2.3% of memory CD4, and approximately 0.39% of memory CD8 clonotypes were shared across several donors. Because the study included a small number of donors, the genetic and exposure-history diversity represented was limited. Pairwise subsampling led to the expectation that sequencing depth would affect the degree of clonotype sharing among donors. Compared with non-shared clonotypes, the clonotypes found in all four sorted-subset donors had higher generation probabilities. Only blood was sampled, and tissue TCR repertoires likely differ from those in blood.

Sample: memory CD4+ T cells sorted from blood. In the paper's terms, the cell subset or site label means: CD45RA-negative fraction. The origin of this receptor is a man aged 18 to 35 in good health.

At the DNA level, the sequence is TGTGCCAGCAGCTTAGGAGTCAGGGGCACTGAAGCTTTCTTT. This encodes CASSLGVRGTEAFF. The rearrangement joined TRBV7-2 to TRBJ1-1, and possibly TRBD1, on 6 matching bases. Spanning cysteine to phenylalanine, the CDR3 consists of 14 amino acids. Only CDR3 DNA is held: 42 bases, read in frame from base 1. Looking up the germline V gene yields CDR1 SGHTA and CDR2 FQGNSA. Trimming costs V 1 base and J 4 bases, and their ends lie 10 bases apart.